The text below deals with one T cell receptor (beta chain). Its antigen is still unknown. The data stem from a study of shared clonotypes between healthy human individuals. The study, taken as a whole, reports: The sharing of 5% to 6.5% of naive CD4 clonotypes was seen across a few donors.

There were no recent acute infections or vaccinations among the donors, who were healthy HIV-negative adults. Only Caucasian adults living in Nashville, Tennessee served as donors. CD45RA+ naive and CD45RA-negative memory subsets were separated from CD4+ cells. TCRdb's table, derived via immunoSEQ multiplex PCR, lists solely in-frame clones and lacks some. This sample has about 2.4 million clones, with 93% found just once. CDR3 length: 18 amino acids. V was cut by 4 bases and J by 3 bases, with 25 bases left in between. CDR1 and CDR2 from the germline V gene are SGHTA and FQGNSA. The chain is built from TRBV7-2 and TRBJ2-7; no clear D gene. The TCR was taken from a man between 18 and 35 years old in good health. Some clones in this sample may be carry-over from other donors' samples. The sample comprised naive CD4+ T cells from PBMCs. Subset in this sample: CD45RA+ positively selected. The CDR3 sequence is CASSSSRLRPPFNYEQYF. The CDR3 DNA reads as TGTGCCAGCAGCTCATCGAGGCTGCGGCCTCCCTTTAACTACGAGCAGTACTTC.